This T cell receptor (beta chain) emerged from a study of blood T cell repertoires in COVID-19. About the study: From the United States, Italy and Spain came samples of acute and convalescent COVID-19. Sample material is recorded as cDNA or gDNA derived from T cells, B-cell-depleted T cells, or PBMCs.

This clone was recorded once. Germline V gene lookup returns CDR1 SGHDN and CDR2 FVKESK. The CDR3 totals 15 residues. V was trimmed by 0 bases and J by 5 bases, leaving 10 bases between them. In the original processing: Reference gene primer amplification gave nucleated cell count estimates. Some clones are missing from TCRdb's copy, which holds only in-frame ones; the method was immunoSEQ multiplex PCR. V and J calls plus clone size are reproduced from that table; the DNA served to infer D and trimming. The sample lists approximately 140,000 clones; approximately 86% were seen once. V is TRBV14 and J is TRBJ2-2, with D possibly being TRBD1 (5 bases). This sequence originates from a man between 65 and 85 years old with acute or convalescent COVID-19. Input material: peripheral blood. CDR3 in amino acids: CASSQDRVVTGELFF. CDR3 DNA sequence: TGTGCCAGCAGCCAAGACAGGGTGGTAACCGGGGAGCTGTTTTTT.